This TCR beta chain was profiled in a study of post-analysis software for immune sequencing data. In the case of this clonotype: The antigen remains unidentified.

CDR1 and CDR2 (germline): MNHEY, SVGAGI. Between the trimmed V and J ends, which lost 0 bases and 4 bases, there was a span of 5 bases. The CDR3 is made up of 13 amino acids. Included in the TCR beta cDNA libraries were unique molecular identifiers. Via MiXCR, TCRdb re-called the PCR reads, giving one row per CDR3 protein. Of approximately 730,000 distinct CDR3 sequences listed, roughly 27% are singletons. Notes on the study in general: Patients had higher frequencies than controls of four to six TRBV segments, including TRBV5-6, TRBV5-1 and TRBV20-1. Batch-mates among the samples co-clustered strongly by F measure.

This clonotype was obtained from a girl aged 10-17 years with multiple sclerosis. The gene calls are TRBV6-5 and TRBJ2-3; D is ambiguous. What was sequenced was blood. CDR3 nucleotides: TGTGCCAGCAGTTACTCTGGATCAGATACGCAGTATTTT. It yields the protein CASSYSGSDTQYF.